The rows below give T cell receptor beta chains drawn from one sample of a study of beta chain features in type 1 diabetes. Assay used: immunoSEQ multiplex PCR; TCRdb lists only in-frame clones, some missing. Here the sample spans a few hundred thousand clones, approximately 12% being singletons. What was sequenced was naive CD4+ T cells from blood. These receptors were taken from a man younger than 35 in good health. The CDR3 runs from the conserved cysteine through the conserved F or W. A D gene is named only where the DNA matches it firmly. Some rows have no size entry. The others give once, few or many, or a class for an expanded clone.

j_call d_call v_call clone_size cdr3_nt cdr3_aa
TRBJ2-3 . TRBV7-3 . TGTGCCAGCAGCTCGACAGGCGCCTCTGGCACAGATACGCAGTATTTT CASSSTGASGTDTQYF
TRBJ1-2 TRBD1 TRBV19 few TGTGCCAGCATTCCCGGAGTGGGACAGGGTAACTATGGCTACACCTTC CASIPGVGQGNYGYTF
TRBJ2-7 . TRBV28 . TGTGCCAGCAGAGGCAGGGTCTACGAGCAGTACTTC CASRGRVYEQYF
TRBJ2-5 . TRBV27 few TGTGCCAGAAGGGAGAGAAAAGAGACCCAGTACTTC CARRERKETQYF
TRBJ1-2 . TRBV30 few TGTGCCTGGAGTGTGACAACTTATGGCTACACCTTC CAWSVTTYGYTF
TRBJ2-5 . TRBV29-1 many TGCAGCGTTGCAGGGCCGGTGGGCCAGTACTTC CSVAGPVGQYF
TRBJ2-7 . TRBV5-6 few TGTGCCAGCAGCTTGCCGGGGGATCACTACGAGCAGTACTTC CASSLPGDHYEQYF
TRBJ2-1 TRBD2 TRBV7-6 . TGTGCCAGCGGCTCGGGCGGGGGGTCTCGCTCCTACAATGAGCAGTTCTTC CASGSGGGSRSYNEQFF
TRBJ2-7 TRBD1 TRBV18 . TGTGCCAGCTCACCAGGGACAGGCTCCTACGAGCAGTACTTC CASSPGTGSYEQYF
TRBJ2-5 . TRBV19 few TGTGCCAGTAGTATCCGGTCCCGGGGAGAGACCCAGTACTTC CASSIRSRGETQYF
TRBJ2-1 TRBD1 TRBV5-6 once TGTGCCAGCAGCTTTCTCGTGGGGACAGGGTCCAATGAGCAGTTCTTC CASSFLVGTGSNEQFF
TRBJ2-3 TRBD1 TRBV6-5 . TGTGCCAGCAGTGACAGGGGAGGTACAGATACGCAGTATTTT CASSDRGGTDTQYF
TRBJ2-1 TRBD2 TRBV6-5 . TGTGCCAGCAACCGCGGGAGTTACTCCTACAATGAGCAGTTCTTC CASNRGSYSYNEQFF
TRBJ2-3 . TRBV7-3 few TGTGCCAGCAGCTTAACTCCTAGCGACCCAGATACGCAGTATTTT CASSLTPSDPDTQYF
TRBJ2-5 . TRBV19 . TGTGCCAGTAGTAGGGCTGGTTACCAAGAGACCCAGTACTTC CASSRAGYQETQYF
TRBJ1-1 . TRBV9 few TGTGCCAGCAGCGTAAGGAGGGAGGACACTGAAGCTTTCTTT CASSVRREDTEAFF
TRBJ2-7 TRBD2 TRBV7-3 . TGTGCCAGCAGCTCGGGAGGGGAAGACGAGCAGTACTTC CASSSGGEDEQYF
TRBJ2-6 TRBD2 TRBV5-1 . TGCGCCAGCAGCGAAAACGCCCTAGCGGGAGATACCTCTGGGGCCAACGTCCTGACTTTC CASSENALAGDTSGANVLTF
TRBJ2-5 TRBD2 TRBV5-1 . TGCGCCAGCAGCTGGGGGGTATCAACTAGCGGACAAGAGACCCAGTACTTC CASSWGVSTSGQETQYF
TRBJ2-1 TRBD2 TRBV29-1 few TGCAGCGTTGAAGTAGGTAGCGGGAGTACACAGCAGTTCTTC CSVEVGSGSTQQFF
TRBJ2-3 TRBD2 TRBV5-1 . TGCGCCAGCAGCGTAAAGCGGCGGGGGGATCGCGATACGCAGTATTTT CASSVKRRGDRDTQYF
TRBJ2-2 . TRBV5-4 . TGTGCCAGCAGCTTGGCTGGTAGCCGGAACACCGGGGAGCTGTTTTTT CASSLAGSRNTGELFF
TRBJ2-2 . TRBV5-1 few TGCGCCAGCAGCCTTGCCTTCACAGGGAGAACCGGGGAGCTGTTTTTT CASSLAFTGRTGELFF
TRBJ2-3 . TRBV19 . TGTGCCAGTAGTTCCCCGGGAGATACGCAGTATTTT CASSSPGDTQYF
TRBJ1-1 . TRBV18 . TGTGCCAGCTCACCATCGGGAGCGGGAACTGAAGCTTTCTTT CASSPSGAGTEAFF
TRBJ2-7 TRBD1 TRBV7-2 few TGTGCCAGCAGCTACGGGACAGGGGCGTACGAGCAGTACTTC CASSYGTGAYEQYF
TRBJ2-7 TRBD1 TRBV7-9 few TGTGCCAGCAGCAACACAGGGGCCGAGCAGTACTTC CASSNTGAEQYF
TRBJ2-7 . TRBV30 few TGTGCCTGGAGTGTAAATCGTCACGAGCAGTACTTC CAWSVNRHEQYF
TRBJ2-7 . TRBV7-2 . TGTGCCAGCAGCTTAGCGCCCCTAGACCGATACGAGCAGTACTTC CASSLAPLDRYEQYF
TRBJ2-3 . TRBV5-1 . TGCGCCAGCAGCTTCTCCTCTGATACGCAGTATTTT CASSFSSDTQYF
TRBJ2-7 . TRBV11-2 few TGTGCCAGCAGCTTAGAAGGGAGCTCCTACGAGCAGTACTTC CASSLEGSSYEQYF
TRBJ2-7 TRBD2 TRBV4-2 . TGTGCCAGCAGCCAAGGCGCCGCGACTAGCGGGACCTCCTACGAGCAGTACTTC CASSQGAATSGTSYEQYF
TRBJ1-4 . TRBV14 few TGTGCCAGCAGCCAAGGAAATTCTGTGAGCGAAAAACTGTTTTTT CASSQGNSVSEKLFF
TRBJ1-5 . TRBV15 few TGTGCCACCAGCAGAGTCTATAGCAATCAGCCCCAGCATTTT CATSRVYSNQPQHF
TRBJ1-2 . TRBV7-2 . TGTGCCAGCAGCTTTCAGGGTTATGGCTACACCTTC CASSFQGYGYTF
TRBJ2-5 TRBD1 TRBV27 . TGTGCCAGCAGTTTTGACAGGGCCGAGACCCAGTACTTC CASSFDRAETQYF
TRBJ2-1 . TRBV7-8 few TGTGCCAGCAGCTTAGCGGTACTAGGTTTCTCCTACAATGAGCAGTTCTTC CASSLAVLGFSYNEQFF
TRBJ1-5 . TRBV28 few TGTGCCAGCAGGACCTTAGGGACAAGCAATCAGCCCCAGCATTTT CASRTLGTSNQPQHF
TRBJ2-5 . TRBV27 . TGTGCCAGCAGTTTATACAGGGTTTCAGAGACCCAGTACTTC CASSLYRVSETQYF
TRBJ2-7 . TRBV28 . TGTGCCAGCAGTTTAACAGGTTTTAGGACAGCGGAAACCTACGAGCAGTACTTC CASSLTGFRTAETYEQYF
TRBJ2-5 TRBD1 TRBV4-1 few TGCGCCAGCAGCCTACGTACTGGGACAGTCCAAGAGACCCAGTACTTC CASSLRTGTVQETQYF
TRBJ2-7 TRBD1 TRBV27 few TGTGCCAGCAGCCTCTCAGGGGGCCGCTACGAGCAGTACTTC CASSLSGGRYEQYF
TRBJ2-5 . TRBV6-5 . TGTGCCAGCAGTTACTCGAGCAGGGGAGAGACCCAGTACTTC CASSYSSRGETQYF
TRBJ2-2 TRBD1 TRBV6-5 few TGTGCCAGCAATGTAGACAGGGGTGACTCCGGGGAGCTGTTTTTT CASNVDRGDSGELFF
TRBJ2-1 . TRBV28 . TGTGCCAGCAGCACACGGACTAGAGGGGGCAATGAGCAGTTCTTC CASSTRTRGGNEQFF
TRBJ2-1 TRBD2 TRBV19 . TGTGCCAGTAGTAGCCGTACTAGCGGGAGCCACAATGAGCAGTTCTTC CASSSRTSGSHNEQFF
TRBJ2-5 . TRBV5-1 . TGCGCCAGCAGCTTGCAGGGTAACCAAGAGACCCAGTACTTC CASSLQGNQETQYF
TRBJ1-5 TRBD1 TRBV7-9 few TGTGCCAGCAGGCGACAGGGTCAGCCCCAGCATTTT CASRRQGQPQHF
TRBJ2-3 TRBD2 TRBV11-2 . TGTGCCAGCAGCTCCGCGGGAGGGGGCACAGATACGCAGTATTTT CASSSAGGGTDTQYF